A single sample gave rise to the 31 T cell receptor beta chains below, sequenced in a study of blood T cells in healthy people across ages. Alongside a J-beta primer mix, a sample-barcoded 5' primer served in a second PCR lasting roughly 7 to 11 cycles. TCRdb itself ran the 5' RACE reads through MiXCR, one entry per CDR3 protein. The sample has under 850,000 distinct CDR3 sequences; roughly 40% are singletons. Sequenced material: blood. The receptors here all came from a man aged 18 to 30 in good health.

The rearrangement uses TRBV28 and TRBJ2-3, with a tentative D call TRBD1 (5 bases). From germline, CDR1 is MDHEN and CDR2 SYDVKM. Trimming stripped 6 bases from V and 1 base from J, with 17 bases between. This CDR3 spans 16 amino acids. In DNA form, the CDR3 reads TGTGCCAGCAGCCGCCAGGGAAATGCTCGCACAGATACGCAGTATTTT. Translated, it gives CASSRQGNARTDTQYF.

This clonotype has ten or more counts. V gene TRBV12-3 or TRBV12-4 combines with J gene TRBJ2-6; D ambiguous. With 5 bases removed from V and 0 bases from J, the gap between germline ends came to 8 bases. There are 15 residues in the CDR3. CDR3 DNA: TGTGCCAGCAGTCCAACGGTCTCTGGGGCCAACGTCCTGACTTTC. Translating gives CASSPTVSGANVLTF.

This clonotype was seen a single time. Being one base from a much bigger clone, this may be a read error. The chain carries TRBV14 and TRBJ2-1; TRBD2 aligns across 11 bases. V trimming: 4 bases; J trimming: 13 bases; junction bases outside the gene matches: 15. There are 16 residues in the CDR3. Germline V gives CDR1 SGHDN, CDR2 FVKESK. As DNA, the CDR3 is TGTGCCAGCAGCCCGCGACTAGCGGGGACTAAAGAGACCCAGTTCTTC. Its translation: CASSPRLAGTKETQFF.

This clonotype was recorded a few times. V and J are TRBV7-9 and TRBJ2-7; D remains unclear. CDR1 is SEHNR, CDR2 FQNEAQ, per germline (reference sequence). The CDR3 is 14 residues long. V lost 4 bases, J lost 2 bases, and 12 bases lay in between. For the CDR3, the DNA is TGTGCCAGCAGCTCCCGACACGGGCCCTACGAGCAGTACTTC. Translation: CASSSRHGPYEQYF. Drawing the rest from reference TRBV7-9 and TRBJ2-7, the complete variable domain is DTGVSQNPRHKITKRGQNVTFRCDPISEHNRLYWYRQTLGQGPEFLTYFQNEAQLEKSRLLSDRFSAERPKGSFSTLEIQRTEQGDSAMYLCASSSRHGPYEQYFGPGTRLTVT.

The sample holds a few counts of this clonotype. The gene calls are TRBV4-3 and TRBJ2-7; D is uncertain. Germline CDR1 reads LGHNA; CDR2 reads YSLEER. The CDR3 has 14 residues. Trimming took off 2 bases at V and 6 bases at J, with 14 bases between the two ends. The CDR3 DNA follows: TGCGCCAGCAGCCAAAAAGTGGGGTGGCTCGAGCAGTACTTC. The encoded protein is CASSQKVGWLEQYF.

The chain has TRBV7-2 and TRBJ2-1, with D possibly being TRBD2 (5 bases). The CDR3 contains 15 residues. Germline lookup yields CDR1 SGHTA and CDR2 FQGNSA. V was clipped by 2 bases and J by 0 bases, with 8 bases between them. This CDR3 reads CASSLQRLSYNEQFF. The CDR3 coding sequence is TGTGCCAGCAGCTTACAGCGGCTCTCCTACAATGAGCAGTTCTTC.

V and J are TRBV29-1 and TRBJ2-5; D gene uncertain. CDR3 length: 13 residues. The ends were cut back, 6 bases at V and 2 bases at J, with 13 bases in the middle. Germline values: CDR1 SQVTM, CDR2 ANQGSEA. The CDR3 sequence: CSVLFRVQETQYF. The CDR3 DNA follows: TGCAGCGTCCTCTTTCGTGTACAAGAGACCCAGTACTTC. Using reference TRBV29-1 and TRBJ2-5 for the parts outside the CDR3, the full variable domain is SAVISQKPSRDICQRGTSLTIQCQVDSQVTMMFWYRQQPGQSLTLIATANQGSEATYESGFVIDKFPISRPNLTFSTLTVSNMSPEDSSIYLCSVLFRVQETQYFGPGTRLLVL.

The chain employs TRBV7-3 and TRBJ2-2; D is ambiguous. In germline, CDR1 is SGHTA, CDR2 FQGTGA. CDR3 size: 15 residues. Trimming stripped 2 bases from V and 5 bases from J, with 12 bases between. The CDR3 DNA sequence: TGTGCCAGCAGCTTAGCACAGATTAGAACCGGGGAGCTGTTTTTT. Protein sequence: CASSLAQIRTGELFF.

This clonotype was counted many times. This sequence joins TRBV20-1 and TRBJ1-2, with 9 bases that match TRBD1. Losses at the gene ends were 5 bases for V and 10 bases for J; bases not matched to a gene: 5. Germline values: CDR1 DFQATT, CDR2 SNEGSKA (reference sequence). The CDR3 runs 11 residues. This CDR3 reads CSAGDRVVYTF. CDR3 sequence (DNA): TGCAGTGCTGGGGACAGGGTGGTCTACACCTTC.

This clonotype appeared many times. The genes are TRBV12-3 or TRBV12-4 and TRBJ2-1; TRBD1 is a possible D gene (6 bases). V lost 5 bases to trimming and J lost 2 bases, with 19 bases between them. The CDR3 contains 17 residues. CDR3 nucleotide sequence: TGTGCCAGCAGTCGCGTCGTTTATGGGGGCCCCTACAATGAGCAGTTCTTC. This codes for CASSRVVYGGPYNEQFF.

This CDR3 reads CASSLRGFKAGVNTEAFF. The CDR3 DNA is TGTGCCAGCTCACTCCGGGGCTTTAAGGCAGGAGTGAACACTGAAGCTTTCTTT. The chain joins TRBV18 to TRBJ1-1; perhaps TRBD1 as D (5 bases). Germline V gene lookup returns CDR1 KGHSH and CDR2 LQKENI. V lost 4 bases to trimming and J lost 0 bases, with 21 bases between them. The CDR3 consists of 18 residues.

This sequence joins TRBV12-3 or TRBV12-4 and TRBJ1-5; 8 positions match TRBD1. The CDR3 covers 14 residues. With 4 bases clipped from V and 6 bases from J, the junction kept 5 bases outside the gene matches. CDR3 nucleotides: TGTGCCAGCAGTTGGACAGGGCGTTCTCAGCCCCAGCATTTT. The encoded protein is CASSWTGRSQPQHF.

This CDR3 is CASSLSPATASTDTQYF. The CDR3 coding sequence is TGTGCCAGCAGTTTATCTCCGGCGACGGCTAGCACAGATACGCAGTATTTT. The V gene is TRBV12-3 or TRBV12-4, the J gene TRBJ2-3; the D is unclear. V was pared by 2 bases and J by 0 bases, with 15 bases between. The CDR3 has 17 residues.

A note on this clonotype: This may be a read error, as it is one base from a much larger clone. CDR3 loop: CASGPTGDLNHGYTF. DNA for the CDR3: TGCGCCAGCGGACCGACAGGGGACCTTAACCATGGCTACACCTTC. J is TRBJ1-2 and V is TRBV5-1; 8 bases align to TRBD1. The V gene's germline CDR1 is SGHRS and CDR2 YFSETQ. The CDR3 totals 15 residues.

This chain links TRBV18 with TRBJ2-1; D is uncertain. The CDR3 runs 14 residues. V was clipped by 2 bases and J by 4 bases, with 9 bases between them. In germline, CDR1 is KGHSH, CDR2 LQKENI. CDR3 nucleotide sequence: TGTGCCAGCTCACCAGAGACACAATACAATGAGCAGTTCTTC. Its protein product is CASSPETQYNEQFF.

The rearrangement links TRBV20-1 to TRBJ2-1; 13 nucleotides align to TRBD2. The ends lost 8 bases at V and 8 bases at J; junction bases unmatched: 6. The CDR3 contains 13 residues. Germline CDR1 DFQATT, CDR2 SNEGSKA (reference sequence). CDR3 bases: TGCAGTTACCCGGGACTAGCGGGGTATGAGCAGTTCTTC. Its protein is CSYPGLAGYEQFF.

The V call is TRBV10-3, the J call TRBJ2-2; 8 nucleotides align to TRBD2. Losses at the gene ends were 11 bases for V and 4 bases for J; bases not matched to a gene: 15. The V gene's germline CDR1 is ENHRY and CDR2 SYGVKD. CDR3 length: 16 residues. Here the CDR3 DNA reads TGTGCCGTCCAGCGGGGGCGAACCGATAGCACCGGGGAGCTGTTTTTT. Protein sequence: CAVQRGRTDSTGELFF.

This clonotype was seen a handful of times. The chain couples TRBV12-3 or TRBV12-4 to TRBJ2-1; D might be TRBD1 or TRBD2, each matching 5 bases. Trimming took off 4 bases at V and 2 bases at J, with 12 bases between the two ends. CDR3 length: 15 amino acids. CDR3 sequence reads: CASSSKRDPYNEQFF. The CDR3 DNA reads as TGTGCCAGCAGTTCCAAACGGGACCCCTACAATGAGCAGTTCTTC.

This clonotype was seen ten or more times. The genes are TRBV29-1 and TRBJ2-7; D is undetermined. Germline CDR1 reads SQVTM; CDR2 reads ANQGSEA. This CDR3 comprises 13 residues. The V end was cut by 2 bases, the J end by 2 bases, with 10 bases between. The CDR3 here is CSVEKDQPYEQYF. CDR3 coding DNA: TGCAGCGTTGAAAAGGACCAACCCTACGAGCAGTACTTC.

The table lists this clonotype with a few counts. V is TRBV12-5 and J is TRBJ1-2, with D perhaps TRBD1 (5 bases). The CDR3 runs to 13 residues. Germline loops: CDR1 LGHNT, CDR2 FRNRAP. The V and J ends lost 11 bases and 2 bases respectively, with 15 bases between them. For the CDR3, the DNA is TGTGCTGGAACAGGACTGAAGAACTATGGCTACACCTTC. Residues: CAGTGLKNYGYTF.

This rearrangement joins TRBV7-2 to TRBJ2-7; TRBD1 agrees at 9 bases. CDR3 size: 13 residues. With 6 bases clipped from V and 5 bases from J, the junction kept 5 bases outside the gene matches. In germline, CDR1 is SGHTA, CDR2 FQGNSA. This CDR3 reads CASRGTGTDEQYF. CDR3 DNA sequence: TGTGCCAGCAGGGGGACAGGGACCGACGAGCAGTACTTC.

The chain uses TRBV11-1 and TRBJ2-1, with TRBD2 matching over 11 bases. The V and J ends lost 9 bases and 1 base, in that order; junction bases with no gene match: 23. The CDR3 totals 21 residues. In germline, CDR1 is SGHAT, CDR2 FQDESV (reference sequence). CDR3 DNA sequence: TGTGCCAGTGGGTATGCCCCCCTTAAACTAGCGGGGGCCGTTTCCTACAATGAGCAGTTCTTC. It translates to CASGYAPLKLAGAVSYNEQFF.

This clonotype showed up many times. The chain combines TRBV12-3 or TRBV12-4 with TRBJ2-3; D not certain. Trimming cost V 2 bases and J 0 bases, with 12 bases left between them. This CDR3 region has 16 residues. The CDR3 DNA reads TGTGCCAGCAGTTTAAGTCCGATCCCTAGCACAGATACGCAGTATTTT. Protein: CASSLSPIPSTDTQYF.

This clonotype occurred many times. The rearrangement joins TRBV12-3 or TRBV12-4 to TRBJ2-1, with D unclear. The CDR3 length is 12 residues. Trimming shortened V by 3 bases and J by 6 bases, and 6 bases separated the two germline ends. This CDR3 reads CASSFSANEQFF. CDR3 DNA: TGTGCCAGCAGTTTTTCTGCCAATGAGCAGTTCTTC.

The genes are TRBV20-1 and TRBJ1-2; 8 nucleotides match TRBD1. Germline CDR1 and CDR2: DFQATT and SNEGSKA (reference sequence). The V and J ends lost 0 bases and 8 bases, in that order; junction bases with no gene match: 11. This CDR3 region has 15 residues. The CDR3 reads CSARDGRGQDKGYTF. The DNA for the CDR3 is TGCAGTGCTAGAGATGGCCGGGGACAGGATAAGGGCTACACCTTC.

CDR3 in DNA: TGCAGTGCTAGAGATTTTCTGAGGAACTATGGCTACACCTTC. This gives the protein CSARDFLRNYGYTF. The chain links TRBV20-1 to TRBJ1-2; D is undetermined. The CDR3 extends over 14 amino acids. The germline V and J ends were trimmed by 0 bases and 2 bases, with 10 bases remaining between them. Germline CDR1 is DFQATT and CDR2 is SNEGSKA (reference sequence).

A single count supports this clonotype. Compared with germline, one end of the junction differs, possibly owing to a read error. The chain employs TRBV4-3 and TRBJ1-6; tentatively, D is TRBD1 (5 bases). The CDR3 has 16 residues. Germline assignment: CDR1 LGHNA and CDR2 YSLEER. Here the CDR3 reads CASSQGARQTNSPLQF. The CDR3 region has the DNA TGCGCCAGCAGCCAAGGGGCCCGACAGACTAATTCACCCCTCCAATTT.

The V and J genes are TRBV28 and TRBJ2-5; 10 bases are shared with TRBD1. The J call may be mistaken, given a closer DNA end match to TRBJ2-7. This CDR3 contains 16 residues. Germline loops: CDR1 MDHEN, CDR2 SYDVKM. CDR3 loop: CASSLSLGTGAYEQYF. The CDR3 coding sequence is TGTGCCAGCAGTTTATCTTTAGGGACAGGGGCCTACGAGCAGTACTTC.

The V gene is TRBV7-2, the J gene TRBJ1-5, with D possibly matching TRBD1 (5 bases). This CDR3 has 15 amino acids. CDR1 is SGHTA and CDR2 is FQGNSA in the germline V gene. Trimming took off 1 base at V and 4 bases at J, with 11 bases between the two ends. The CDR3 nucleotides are TGTGCCAGCAGCTTAGTGTCAGGGAATAATCAGCCCCAGCATTTT. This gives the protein CASSLVSGNNQPQHF.

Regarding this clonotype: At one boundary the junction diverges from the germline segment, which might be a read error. CDR3: CVISEPRDQNTEAFF. As DNA, the CDR3 is TGTGTCATCAGTGAGCCCCGGGACCAGAACACTGAAGCTTTCTTT. The gene calls are TRBV10-3 and TRBJ1-1, with D possibly matching TRBD1 (5 bases). Germline V lookup: CDR1 ENHRY, CDR2 SYGVKD. CDR3 length: 15 amino acids.

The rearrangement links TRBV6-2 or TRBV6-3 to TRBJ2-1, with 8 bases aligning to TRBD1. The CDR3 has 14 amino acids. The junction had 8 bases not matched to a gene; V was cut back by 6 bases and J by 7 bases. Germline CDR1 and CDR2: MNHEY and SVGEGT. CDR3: CASRRTGSKNEQFF. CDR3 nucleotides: TGTGCCAGCAGGCGGACAGGGTCCAAAAATGAGCAGTTCTTC.